This TCR beta chain was identified during a study of blood T cell repertoires in COVID-19. Study in general: Some COVID-19 samples were acute and others convalescent; all came from the United States, Italy and Spain.

Repertoires were generated with immunoSEQ multiplex PCR, while TCRdb's copy carries only in-frame clones and drops some. Of a few hundred thousand clones listed, approximately 86% were seen once; the top ten hold around 3.6%. CDR1 and CDR2 from the germline V gene are KGHDR and SFDVKD. The CDR3 length is 18 residues. Trimming removed 5 bases at V and 0 bases at J, with 19 bases between. The V call is TRBV24-1, the J call TRBJ2-1, with a possible D match to TRBD2 (5 bases). The clonotype comes from a man aged 18 to 30 with active or convalescent COVID-19. Sequencing was done on a sample of peripheral blood. CDR3 sequence: CATSGPGLAGSSYNEQFF. DNA for the CDR3: TGTGCCACCAGTGGACCTGGACTCGCTGGGAGCTCCTACAATGAGCAGTTCTTC.